This T cell receptor (beta chain) was identified during a study of T cells in Graves' hyperthyroidism and ophthalmopathy (dated by TCRdb to about 2019). The study in broad terms: Peripheral blood was sampled at the time of initial diagnosis, prior to any treatment. TCR V-J signatures able to tell the groups apart were searched for in a discovery cohort of some 97 patients, of whom approximately 40 had Graves' ophthalmopathy and roughly 57 had stable Graves' hyperthyroidism. An independent validation cohort of 18 to 20 hyperthyroidism patients and approximately 16 patients who later progressed to ophthalmopathy tested prospective prediction of ophthalmopathy. For training and testing, the 100 or so patients in the discovery cohort were randomly divided in a 7:3 ratio. In addition, the study compared T-cell repertoires in thyroid tissue and in blood from five to seven Graves' hyperthyroidism patients. Following sampling, methimazole starting at 30 mg daily was given to hyperthyroidism patients, and high-dose intravenous methylprednisolone was given to ophthalmopathy patients. According to the paper, TCR Vbeta CDR3 sequencing was carried out on about 140 peripheral blood samples, which came from fewer than 50 ophthalmopathy, 75 or so hyperthyroidism and some 17 progressor patients.

At the junction V is shortened by 3 bases and J by 6 bases; bases outside the gene matches: 3. Its CDR3 holds 14 amino acids, cysteine through phenylalanine. This entry keeps only the CDR3 DNA: 42 bases, framed from base 1. In the germline V gene, CDR1 corresponds to SGHRS and CDR2 to YFSETQ. In the ophthalmopathy patients, disease was moderately to severely active, with a Clinical Activity Score of 3 or more, a NOSPECS grade of 4 or more, and a duration of less than 3 months. Patients with uncontrolled infections, other autoimmune diseases, pregnancy or lactation were excluded. Diagnoses relied on clinical symptoms, serum thyroxine and TRAb, thyroid ultrasound and orbital computed tomography. Ficoll-Paque density gradient centrifugation was used to isolate PBMCs from about 9 ml of fresh peripheral blood. Total RNA was extracted using Trizol reagent, and RNA quality was assessed on an Agilent 2100 Bioanalyzer.

Beyond this particular receptor, the publication reports: No statistical method was used to fix the sample size in advance, and group allocation was not hidden from the investigators. Most expanded thyroid clonotypes (frequency above 0.001) were also detected in blood, a finding suggesting that blood repertoires may reflect thyroid immune responses. During validation, the model predicted progression to ophthalmopathy a median of approximately 6 months ahead of onset, with roughly 65% sensitivity and 72% to 85% specificity. Ophthalmopathy was separated from stable hyperthyroidism by a 13 V-J signature model, with approximately 90% sensitivity and about 81% specificity obtained in cross-validation and 80%/75% obtained in testing.

As regards this clonotype: Its antigen specificity is not known. Base qualities are not recorded, but no much larger clone differs from it by a single base.

TCR beta CDR3 regions were amplified from RNA transcripts. A first-round RT-PCR of the TCR CDR3 used the HTBI primer set with the Qiagen OneStep RT-PCR kit. Libraries were constructed in a second round of multiplex PCR, after which size selection and purification were carried out. Sequencing of the libraries was done on an Illumina HiSeq2000 using paired-end 100 bp reads. The authors' pipeline ran thus. SOAPnuke was used to process the raw data, throwing out any read that contained adapters or uncalled bases, had a mean Phred below 15, or lacked an exact constant-primer or identifier match. COPE v1.2.5 was used to merge the high-quality paired reads, and each unique nucleotide sequence was defined as a clonotype. Clonotypes were aligned to IMGT TRBV, TRBD and TRBJ reference segments using MiTCR v1.1. The analysis included only V-J combinations with a frequency above 0.0001, which together covered 98% to 99.2% of the repertoires. The TCS score was defined as F50 (clonal expansion) divided by E x V (chaos), with BLOSUM62-based TCRdist calculated between CDR3 peptides within each V-J. Welch's t-statistics and random forest reduced around 550 V-J features to about 12, which were used in a naive Bayes classifier (R e1071). The public reads were reanalyzed by TCRdb: fastp trimming at Q25, MiXCR alignment, in-frame beta chains only. For every CDR3 protein sequence, its rows merge into one entry that carries the most common genes and DNA. TCRdb's processing, not the study's, gives the V and J calls here. This sample lists about 410,000 distinct CDR3 sequences; roughly 14% were detected once. 13% of the sample goes to the ten largest clones.

Sequenced sample: blood. This receptor chain uses TRBV5-1 and TRBJ1-6; TRBD1 matches 7 bases in the middle. This clonotype originated in a man between 18 and 35 years old with Graves' ophthalmopathy. In nucleotides, the sequence is TGCGCCAGCAGCTACCGGGACAGTAATTCACCCCTCCACTTT. This is translated as CASSYRDSNSPLHF.